Included here is one TCR beta chain sequence, with context. The CDR3 covers 14 residues. Germline CDR1 SQVTM, CDR2 ANQGSEA. The J segment lost 4 bases and the V segment lost 7 bases, leaving 8 bases of the junction unmatched. These data come from a study of blood T cell repertoires in COVID-19. Authors' analysis steps: Reference gene primer amplification gave nucleated cell count estimates. Produced via immunoSEQ multiplex PCR; TCRdb's table is partial and in-frame only. For V, J and clone size, that table is used; D and trimming come from the DNA. The data contain over 200,000 clones, 82% of them seen just once; the ten biggest clones take up 15%. Cohort 3 recovery required two negative PCRs, clearance, or symptom resolution.

The TCR sequence derives from a man aged 40-50 years who had recovered from COVID-19. Source material: PBMCs or T cells enriched from blood (not recorded which). This chain uses TRBV29-1 with TRBJ1-5, with 9 nucleotides matching TRBD1. CDR3 sequence: CSARTGGINQPQHF. CDR3 DNA sequence: TGCAGCGCACGAACAGGGGGCATAAATCAGCCCCAGCATTTT.